These 22 T cell receptor beta chains share one sample of origin, sequenced in a study of cytomegalovirus exposure and HLA in healthy donors. The PCR contained 60 Vbeta and 13 Jbeta primers. Clones were read by immunoSEQ multiplex PCR, and TCRdb kept only the in-frame ones, dropping some. The sample has under 150,000 clones; approximately 69% are singletons. Sequencing was carried out using PBMCs. These receptors all stem from a woman in her thirties or forties in good health and CMV-seropositive.

This rearrangement joins TRBV25-1 to TRBJ1-1; D uncertain. Germline CDR1 MGHDK, CDR2 SYGVNS. V was trimmed by 4 bases and J by 4 bases, leaving 10 bases between them. The CDR3 consists of 13 residues. CDR3 protein: CASSAVSGTEAFF. Written as DNA, the CDR3 is TGTGCCAGCAGTGCGGTCTCGGGCACTGAAGCTTTCTTT.

Concerning this clone: The junction departs from the called germline gene at one end, perhaps through a read error. J is TRBJ2-1 and V is TRBV2; D is possibly TRBD1 (5 bases). This CDR3 is 15 amino acids long. CDR1 and CDR2 (germline): SNHLY, FYNNEI. CDR3 sequence reads: CASNELGQGYNEQFF. The CDR3, as DNA: TGTGCCAGCAATGAACTGGGGCAGGGCTACAATGAGCAGTTCTTC.

The chain combines TRBV9 with TRBJ1-2; 7 bases are shared with TRBD1. There are 13 residues in the CDR3. With 6 bases clipped from V and 2 bases from J, the junction kept 4 bases outside the gene matches. Germline-derived CDR1 and CDR2 are SGDLS and YYNGEE. The CDR3 is CASTRDSNYGYTF. CDR3 coding DNA: TGTGCCAGCACCAGGGACAGCAACTATGGCTACACCTTC.

This chain connects TRBV5-1 to TRBJ1-2, with D maybe TRBD1 (5 bases). The CDR3 runs to 15 residues. Germline V lookup: CDR1 SGHRS, CDR2 YFSETQ. With 0 bases removed from V and 8 bases from J, the gap between germline ends came to 17 bases. CDR3 sequence: CASSLDVSGGRGYTF. The CDR3 nucleotides are TGCGCCAGCAGCTTGGATGTGTCGGGGGGTAGGGGCTACACCTTC.

The chain combines TRBV4-3 with TRBJ2-7, with 10 positions matching TRBD1. Per the germline V gene, CDR1 is LGHNA and CDR2 is YSLEER. With V trimmed by 4 bases and J by 2 bases, 5 bases remained unmatched. The CDR3 is 15 residues long. The CDR3 DNA sequence: TGCGCCAGCAGCCTAGGGGGACAGGGGACCTACGAGCAGTACTTC. Protein sequence: CASSLGGQGTYEQYF.

The chain combines TRBV7-8 with TRBJ1-1; the D gene is possibly TRBD1 (6 bases). This CDR3 spans 15 amino acids. V dropped 5 bases and J dropped 6 bases, with 19 bases sitting between them. Germline lookup yields CDR1 SGHVS and CDR2 FQNEAQ. The CDR3 spells CASSPRGGADAEAFF. The CDR3 DNA reads TGTGCCAGCAGCCCGAGGGGGGGGGCGGACGCTGAAGCTTTCTTT.

V gene TRBV18 combines with J gene TRBJ1-1; 8 bases map to TRBD1. With 3 bases clipped from V and 9 bases from J, the junction kept 9 bases outside the gene matches. The CDR3 runs 14 residues. Germline V gene lookup returns CDR1 KGHSH and CDR2 LQKENI. DNA for the CDR3: TGTGCCAGCTCACCCCTCGGACAGGGAGGGAAAGCTTTCTTT. Protein: CASSPLGQGGKAFF.

This clone was seen more than once but under ten times. The chain uses TRBV7-3 and TRBJ1-2; 12 bases align to TRBD1. Trimming at V came to 2 bases and at J to 6 bases, leaving 7 bases not matched to a gene. The CDR3 extends over 16 amino acids. Germline assignment: CDR1 SGHTA and CDR2 FQGTGA. This CDR3 is CASSLSGTGGRHGYTF. Here the CDR3 DNA reads TGTGCCAGCAGCTTATCGGGGACAGGGGGCCGTCATGGCTACACCTTC.

The chain uses TRBV5-4 and TRBJ2-7; 8 bases map to TRBD1. The J segment lost 4 bases and the V segment lost 4 bases, leaving 13 bases of the junction unmatched. Germline loops: CDR1 SGHNT, CDR2 YYREEE (reference sequence). The CDR3 is 16 residues long. The CDR3 protein is CASSPSLDRGLYEQYF. DNA of the CDR3: TGTGCCAGCAGCCCCAGCCTCGACAGGGGCCTTTACGAGCAGTACTTC.

The rearrangement links TRBV9 to TRBJ1-1; tentative D call: TRBD1 (6 bases). The CDR3 covers 14 residues. Germline assignment: CDR1 SGDLS and CDR2 YYNGEE. Trimming took 2 bases from V and 0 from J, leaving 8 bases between them. The CDR3 DNA is TGTGCCAGCAGCGTGGACAGTTTGAACACTGAAGCTTTCTTT. This encodes CASSVDSLNTEAFF.

The CDR3 region has the DNA TGTGCCAGCAGCTCCCGACAGGGGGCGAACGAAAAACTGTTTTTT. Amino acids: CASSSRQGANEKLFF. The chain couples TRBV7-2 to TRBJ1-4, with 10 bases that match TRBD1. The CDR3 loop spans 15 amino acids. J lost 8 bases, V lost 4 bases, and 7 bases had no gene match. Germline CDR1 SGHTA, CDR2 FQGNSA.

This clone showed up just a few times. This chain links TRBV20-1 with TRBJ1-1; D is ambiguous. The CDR3 loop spans 11 amino acids. Germline V gene sequence: CDR1 DFQATT, CDR2 SNEGSKA (reference sequence). V was pared by 5 bases and J by 1 base, with 5 bases between. The CDR3 DNA is TGCAGTGCTGCAGAGAACACTGAAGCTTTCTTT. It translates to CSAAENTEAFF.

The V gene is TRBV19, the J gene TRBJ1-1; the D is unclear. There are 15 residues in the CDR3. Germline V gene sequence: CDR1 LNHDA, CDR2 SQIVND (reference sequence). V dropped 4 bases and J dropped 1 base, with 13 bases sitting between them. The CDR3 reads CASSKLRGTNTEAFF. The CDR3 DNA sequence: TGTGCCAGTAGTAAACTCCGGGGTACGAACACTGAAGCTTTCTTT.

This sequence joins TRBV7-2 and TRBJ2-3, with no clear D. V lost 5 bases and J 2 bases, leaving 17 bases between the germline ends. Germline CDR1 is SGHTA and CDR2 is FQGNSA. The CDR3 is 16 residues long. CDR3 sequence (DNA): TGTGCCAGCAGCCTACAGTCAACAACGGCCACAGATACGCAGTATTTT. Its translation: CASSLQSTTATDTQYF.

The genes are TRBV15 and TRBJ2-5, with 13 positions matching TRBD2. The CDR3 is 16 amino acids. Trimming cost V 0 bases and J 6 bases; bases outside gene matches: 4. Germline CDR1 reads LNHNV; CDR2 reads YYDKDF (reference sequence). CDR3 sequence: CATSRERLAGGKTQYF. The CDR3 DNA sequence: TGTGCCACCAGCAGAGAACGACTAGCGGGAGGAAAGACCCAGTACTTC.

A word on this clone: The sample contains more than one DNA sequence encoding this CDR3. The chain joins TRBV11-3 to TRBJ1-3; 7 bases fit TRBD1. This CDR3 is 14 amino acids long. J was trimmed by 4 bases and V by 8 bases; bases with no gene match: 8. Germline lookup yields CDR1 SGHNT and CDR2 YENEEA. The CDR3 sequence: CASRRRGQGNTIYF. CDR3 DNA: TGTGCCAGCCGCCGGAGGGGGCAAGGAAACACCATATATTTT.

The rearrangement links TRBV7-3 to TRBJ1-1; 7 nucleotides line up with TRBD1. Germline CDR1 and CDR2: SGHTA and FQGTGA. The CDR3 length is 15 residues. V dropped 1 base and J dropped 1; count of bases not matched to a gene: 3. CDR3 sequence: CASSLMGTANTEAFF. Written as DNA, the CDR3 is TGTGCCAGCAGCTTAATGGGGACAGCGAACACTGAAGCTTTCTTT.

The rearrangement uses TRBV6-1 and TRBJ2-7; 9 bases match TRBD1. This CDR3 is built from 15 residues. V gave up 1 base and J gave up 3 bases; unmatched junction bases: 4. The germline CDR1 and CDR2 sequences are MNHNS and SASEGT. The CDR3 region is CASSEGWTGDYEQYF. DNA of the CDR3: TGTGCCAGCAGTGAAGGTTGGACAGGGGACTACGAGCAGTACTTC.

The J gene is TRBJ2-2, the V gene TRBV9, with 11 bases aligning to TRBD2. Trimming took 4 bases from V and 4 from J; bases not matched to a gene: 15. Germline lookup yields CDR1 SGDLS and CDR2 YYNGEE. The CDR3 runs 19 residues. CDR3 nucleotide sequence: TGTGCCAGCAGCCCGCGGTCACTAGCGGGGGCCCTGGGCACCGGGGAGCTGTTTTTT. Translated, it gives CASSPRSLAGALGTGELFF.

The chain recombines TRBV29-1 with TRBJ1-2, with D perhaps matching TRBD1 (5 bases). The CDR3 loop spans 13 amino acids. Germline assignment: CDR1 SQVTM and CDR2 ANQGSEA. With 4 bases removed from V and 8 bases from J, the gap between germline ends came to 17 bases. The CDR3 sequence is CSVAGGTWSGYTF. Written as DNA, the CDR3 is TGCAGCGTTGCGGGAGGGACCTGGAGCGGCTACACCTTC.

V usage is TRBV4-1 and J usage is TRBJ2-1; 12 nucleotides agree with TRBD2. V was clipped by 0 bases and J by 9 bases; unmatched bases: 9. This CDR3 spans 17 amino acids. Germline V lookup: CDR1 MGHRA, CDR2 YSYEKL. The CDR3 here is CASSQETSGRFKGEQFF. As DNA, the CDR3 is TGCGCCAGCAGCCAAGAGACTAGCGGGAGATTCAAGGGTGAGCAGTTCTTC.

The V gene is TRBV11-3, the J gene TRBJ1-1; D gene ambiguous. The germline gives CDR1 SGHNT, CDR2 YENEEA. This CDR3 is 13 amino acids long. V was pared by 5 bases and J by 0 bases, with 7 bases between. CDR3 loop: CASSRSMNTEAFF. In DNA, the CDR3 is TGTGCCAGCAGCCGATCTATGAACACTGAAGCTTTCTTT.